The 17 T cell receptor beta chains presented below share a single source sample, sequenced in a study of cytomegalovirus exposure and HLA in healthy donors (dated by TCRdb to about 2017). Library preparation used the immunoSEQ multiplex PCR assay. For the multiplex PCR, a mixture combining 60 forward primers for TCR Vbeta segments and 13 reverse primers for TCR Jbeta segments was used. This is the immuneACCESS table as TCRdb keeps it, with only in-frame sequences that have V and J called. A part of the clones is gone; compared with another copy, unresolved V genes explain less than half, and the rest is unexplained. This sample holds around 120,000 clones; about 75% were observed only once. About 32% of the sample is in the top ten clones. The sequenced sample consisted of PBMCs. The receptor set was obtained from a man aged 55 to 70 in good health and CMV-seropositive.

The chain combines TRBV2 with TRBJ1-5, with 7 bases identical to TRBD1. Germline CDR1 and CDR2: SNHLY and FYNNEI. The length of the CDR3 is 15 residues. Germline trimming cut 6 bases from V and 0 bases from J; bases unmatched to any gene: 5. This chain's CDR3 is CASSLDRASNQPQHF. DNA of the CDR3: TGTGCCAGCAGCCTAGACAGGGCTAGCAATCAGCCCCAGCATTTT.

The V call is TRBV6-1, the J call TRBJ2-5; 9 bases are a match to TRBD2. The end of the DNA aligns better with TRBJ2-7, so the J call may be wrong. The length of the CDR3 is 15 residues. The germline CDR1 and CDR2 sequences are MNHNS and SASEGT. CDR3 region: CASSLIAGALYEQYF. The CDR3 coding sequence is TGTGCCAGCAGTTTAATAGCGGGAGCCCTCTACGAGCAGTACTTC.

The CDR3 sequence: CASGLVISRGNSPLHF. CDR3 nucleotides: TGTGCTAGTGGTTTGGTAATTTCAAGGGGAAATTCACCCCTCCACTTT. The V call is TRBV12-5, the J call TRBJ1-6; D perhaps matches TRBD1 (5 bases). This CDR3 comprises 16 residues. V lost 0 bases to trimming and J lost 7 bases, with 13 bases between them. CDR1 and CDR2 from the germline V gene are LGHNT and FRNRAP.

This chain links TRBV5-4 with TRBJ2-5, with TRBD1 matching over 7 bases. The germline gives CDR1 SGHNT, CDR2 YYREEE (reference sequence). CDR3 size: 13 residues. J lost 2 bases, V lost 4 bases, and 2 bases had no gene match. The CDR3 spells CASSPGQQETQYF. DNA of the CDR3: TGTGCCAGCAGCCCGGGACAGCAAGAGACCCAGTACTTC.

A few counts support this clone. The chain is built from TRBV6-4 and TRBJ1-2; tentative D call: TRBD1 (5 bases). The CDR3 sequence is 16 residues long. CDR1 and CDR2 (germline): MRHNA, SNTAGT. V was shortened by 6 bases and J by 3 bases, with 20 bases between the two germline ends. The CDR3 nucleotides are TGTGCCAGCAGGCACCCGGGGAGGGGCCCTGACTATGGCTACACCTTC. Translation gives CASRHPGRGPDYGYTF.

The gene calls are TRBV7-9 and TRBJ2-5; 10 bases match TRBD1. This CDR3 spans 17 amino acids. The ends lost 5 bases at V and 4 bases at J; junction bases unmatched: 13. From germline, CDR1 is SEHNR and CDR2 FQNEAQ (reference sequence). The CDR3 nucleotides are TGTGCCAGCAGCCCAGGTGGGGGACAGGGGATCCGAGAGACCCAGTACTTC. It is translated as CASSPGGGQGIRETQYF.

The chain is built from TRBV19 and TRBJ2-2; 9 bases match TRBD1. J gave up 4 bases and V 7 bases, and 7 bases lay outside the gene matches. CDR3 length: 15 amino acids. The germline V gene has CDR1 LNHDA and CDR2 SQIVND (reference sequence). Here the CDR3 reads CASKGTGISTGELFF. CDR3 coding DNA: TGTGCCAGTAAAGGGACAGGGATAAGCACCGGGGAGCTGTTTTTT.

The chain combines TRBV25-1 with TRBJ2-7; D unresolved. V lost 0 bases to trimming and J lost 6 bases, with 3 bases between them. Looked up from germline, CDR1 is MGHDK and CDR2 is SYGVNS. The CDR3 is made up of 11 amino acids. CDR3 sequence (DNA): TGTGCCAGCAGTGAATACGGCGAGCAGTACTTC. Its translation: CASSEYGEQYF.

The rearrangement links TRBV11-2 to TRBJ2-1, with D maybe TRBD2 (5 bases). V lost 0 bases to trimming and J lost 3 bases, with 12 bases between them. This CDR3 has 16 amino acids. Germline loops: CDR1 SGHAT, CDR2 FQNNGV. The DNA of the CDR3 is TGTGCCAGCAGCTTAGAAGGGCTAGCCGGCTACAATGAGCAGTTCTTC. It translates to CASSLEGLAGYNEQFF. The whole variable domain, remainder taken from reference TRBV11-2 and TRBJ2-1, is EAGVAQSPRYKIIEKRQSVAFWCNPISGHATLYWYQQILGQGPKLLIQFQNNGVVDDSQLPKDRFSAERLKGVDSTLKIQPAKLEDSAVYLCASSLEGLAGYNEQFFGPGTRLTVL.

The gene calls are TRBV28 and TRBJ2-1; 9 bases are a match to TRBD2. The CDR3 runs 16 residues. Germline assignment: CDR1 MDHEN and CDR2 SYDVKM. V dropped 3 bases and J dropped 8; count of bases not matched to a gene: 11. CDR3 sequence: CASSFRGSGRRYEQFF. The CDR3 region has the DNA TGTGCCAGCAGTTTCCGCGGCAGCGGGAGGAGGTATGAGCAGTTCTTC.

This clone was detected a few times. The chain is built from TRBV30 and TRBJ1-5, with D uncertain. V was trimmed by 4 bases and J by 0 bases, leaving 7 bases between them. The CDR3 sequence is 13 residues long. Germline V gene sequence: CDR1 GTSNPN, CDR2 SVGIG (reference sequence). The CDR3 loop is CAWNRDSNQPQHF. The CDR3 coding sequence is TGTGCCTGGAACCGGGATAGCAATCAGCCCCAGCATTTT.

The chain couples TRBV5-1 to TRBJ2-1; unclear D gene. CDR3 length: 15 amino acids. CDR1 SGHRS and CDR2 YFSETQ come from the germline V gene. V gave up 0 bases and J gave up 0 bases, with 7 bases separating them. The CDR3 region has the DNA TGCGCCAGCAGCTTGGTGCCAGACTCCTACAATGAGCAGTTCTTC. This gives the protein CASSLVPDSYNEQFF.

This clone has a single count. CDR3 residues: CAWTGGTGTLGEKLFF. In nucleotides, the CDR3 is TGTGCCTGGACGGGAGGGACAGGGACCTTGGGCGAAAAACTGTTTTTT. The chain uses TRBV30 and TRBJ1-4; TRBD1 aligns across 9 bases. Germline CDR1 reads GTSNPN; CDR2 reads SVGIG (reference sequence). V was pared by 4 bases and J by 8 bases, with 14 bases of the junction left unmatched. There are 16 residues in the CDR3. Full variable domain (missing parts from reference TRBV30 and TRBJ1-4): SQTIHQWPATLVQPVGSPLSLECTVEGTSNPNLYWYRQAAGRGLQLLFYSVGIGQISSEVPQNLSASRPQDRQFILSSKKLLLSDSGFYLCAWTGGTGTLGEKLFFGSGTQLSVL.

This clone appeared a few times. The rearrangement joins TRBV14 to TRBJ2-2; D unclear. CDR1 and CDR2 from the germline V gene are SGHDN and FVKESK. CDR3 length: 12 residues. V lost 4 bases to trimming and J lost 5 bases, with 5 bases between them. This chain's CDR3 is CASSRRTGELFF. For the CDR3, the DNA is TGTGCCAGCAGCCGGCGGACCGGGGAGCTGTTTTTT.

The CDR3 sequence is CASSVASGQWNVLTF. The CDR3 bases are TGTGCCAGCAGCGTAGCCTCGGGACAGTGGAACGTCCTGACTTTC. This chain connects TRBV9 to TRBJ2-6, with 7 bases matching TRBD1. There are 15 residues in the CDR3. Per the germline V gene, CDR1 is SGDLS and CDR2 is YYNGEE. With 0 bases clipped from V and 10 bases from J, the junction kept 7 bases outside the gene matches.

The chain couples TRBV25-1 to TRBJ1-4; TRBD1 might be the D (5 bases). CDR3 length: 15 amino acids. V shed 3 bases and J shed 1 base, with 9 bases lying between them. Germline V gives CDR1 MGHDK, CDR2 SYGVNS. The CDR3 region has the DNA TGTGCCAGCAGTGACCCTAGGGGAACTAATGAAAAACTGTTTTTT. As protein: CASSDPRGTNEKLFF.

This sequence joins TRBV7-8 and TRBJ1-1, with TRBD1 identical over 8 bases. The J segment lost 5 bases and the V segment lost 5 bases, leaving 7 bases of the junction unmatched. The CDR3 is 14 amino acids. Germline V gives CDR1 SGHVS, CDR2 FQNEAQ. The CDR3 region has the DNA TGTGCCAGCAGCCTACAGGGGGATAGAACTGAAGCTTTCTTT. Its translation is CASSLQGDRTEAFF.